A single sample is the source of the 28 T cell receptor beta chains below, sequenced in a study of blood T cell repertoires in COVID-19. Assay: immunoSEQ multiplex PCR; the TCRdb copy retains only in-frame clones and omits some. Here the sample spans nearly 45,000 clones, almost 85% being singletons. Material: peripheral blood. Every receptor here comes from a human donor in a cohort sampled during active COVID-19.

The chain uses TRBV5-1 and TRBJ2-2; 8 positions agree with TRBD1. Germline CDR1 is SGHRS and CDR2 is YFSETQ. The CDR3 has 16 residues. With 2 bases clipped from V and 3 bases from J, the junction kept 6 bases outside the gene matches. CDR3 residues: CASSFGGTGDTGELFF. The DNA of the CDR3 is TGCGCCAGCAGCTTCGGAGGGACAGGCGACACCGGGGAGCTGTTTTTT.

This clone has only one observation. CDR3 region: CASSLDMNTEAFF. The DNA of the CDR3 is TGTGCCAGCAGCCTGGACATGAACACTGAAGCTTTCTTT. This chain connects TRBV7-3 to TRBJ1-1; tentative D call: TRBD1 (5 bases). Between the trimmed V and J ends, which lost 5 bases and 0 bases, there was a span of 7 bases. The germline CDR1 and CDR2 sequences are SGHTA and FQGTGA. The length of the CDR3 is 13 residues.

The genes are TRBV5-4 and TRBJ2-7, with D possibly being TRBD2 (7 bases). Germline V gene sequence: CDR1 SGHNT, CDR2 YYREEE (reference sequence). The CDR3 is 17 residues long. V lost 0 bases, J lost 5 bases, and 21 bases lay in between. The CDR3 region is CASSLEKGVWGGHEQYF. DNA of the CDR3: TGTGCCAGCAGCTTGGAAAAGGGCGTATGGGGGGGCCACGAGCAGTACTTC.

The chain uses TRBV20-1 and TRBJ2-7; 9 nucleotides agree with TRBD2. The germline V gene encodes CDR1 DFQATT and CDR2 SNEGSKA (reference sequence). The CDR3 has 16 residues. V was pared by 3 bases and J by 2 bases, with 11 bases of the junction left unmatched. CDR3 region: CSASDRGASGAYEQYF. The CDR3 DNA is TGCAGTGCTAGTGATCGGGGAGCTAGCGGGGCCTACGAGCAGTACTTC.

In this sample, this clone turned up a few times. V is TRBV7-2 and J is TRBJ2-1; the match to TRBD2 covers 8 bases. The CDR3 runs to 15 residues. V shed 5 bases and J 14 bases; nucleotides not matched to a gene: 17. Germline CDR1 SGHTA, CDR2 FQGNSA. The CDR3 nucleotides are TGTGCCAGCAGCAGAGGACAAGAATATAGCGGGAAAAAGTTCTTC. This gives the protein CASSRGQEYSGKKFF.

The chain couples TRBV7-9 to TRBJ1-3; the D is unclear. V gave up 1 base and J gave up 0 bases, with 10 bases separating them. The CDR3 sequence is 16 residues long. The germline V gene has CDR1 SEHNR and CDR2 FQNEAQ (reference sequence). The CDR3 region has the DNA TGTGCCAGCAGCTTAGAGGTGGGCCTCTCTGGAAACACCATATATTTT. Residues: CASSLEVGLSGNTIYF.

The CDR3 reads CASSLPSGSIKQFF. The CDR3 bases are TGTGCCAGCAGTTTACCTAGCGGGAGTATAAAACAGTTCTTC. V usage is TRBV9 and J usage is TRBJ2-1; 10 positions match TRBD2. Trimming cost V 5 bases and J 13 bases; bases outside gene matches: 12. Germline V lookup: CDR1 SGDLS, CDR2 YYNGEE. The CDR3 length is 14 residues.

Notes on this clone: This same CDR3 is encoded by further DNA sequences in the sample. The chain recombines TRBV28 with TRBJ2-1; the match to TRBD2 covers 12 bases. The V and J ends lost 3 bases and 6 bases, in that order; junction bases with no gene match: 3. Germline V CDR1 and CDR2: MDHEN, SYDVKM. This CDR3 is built from 15 residues. Here the CDR3 reads CASSLLAGGPNEQFF. CDR3 DNA: TGTGCCAGCAGTTTGCTAGCGGGAGGGCCCAATGAGCAGTTCTTC.

The chain recombines TRBV12-5 with TRBJ2-1; TRBD2 aligns across 9 bases. Per the germline V gene, CDR1 is LGHNT and CDR2 is FRNRAP. V gave up 7 bases and J gave up 4 bases; unmatched junction bases: 11. CDR3 length equals 16 residues. The CDR3 region is CASAKGGLAGYNEQFF. In DNA, the CDR3 is TGTGCTAGTGCCAAGGGAGGGCTAGCGGGGTACAATGAGCAGTTCTTC.

V gene TRBV6-5 combines with J gene TRBJ2-1; no firm D call. Germline CDR1 MNHEY, CDR2 SVGAGI. Trimming left V 0 bases short and J 7 bases short, with 13 bases between. CDR3 size: 15 residues. DNA of the CDR3: TGTGCCAGCAGTTACTCGACTCCCGAGTCGAATGAGCAGTTCTTC. Its translation: CASSYSTPESNEQFF.

CDR3 sequence reads: CASADSAYEQYF. CDR3 DNA: TGTGCCAGCGCCGACAGCGCCTACGAGCAGTACTTC. The chain carries TRBV18 and TRBJ2-7, with a tentative D call TRBD1 (5 bases). This CDR3 has 12 amino acids. V lost 8 bases, J lost 2 bases, and 10 bases lay in between. The germline CDR1 and CDR2 sequences are KGHSH and LQKENI.

The DNA of the CDR3 is TGTGCCAGCAGGCCCAGCGGGAGTTCGGGCAATGAGCAGTTCTTC. Translating gives CASRPSGSSGNEQFF. V usage is TRBV9 and J usage is TRBJ2-1, with 8 nucleotides matching TRBD2. Germline CDR1 and CDR2: SGDLS and YYNGEE. The CDR3 extends over 15 amino acids. V lost 5 bases to trimming and J lost 6 bases; unmatched junction nucleotides: 10. Full variable domain (outside the CDR3, taken from reference TRBV9 and TRBJ2-1): DSGVTQTPKHLITATGQRVTLRCSPRSGDLSVYWYQQSLDQGLQFLIQYYNGEERAKGNILERFSAQQFPDLHSELNLSSLELGDSALYFCASRPSGSSGNEQFFGPGTRLTVL.

This clone was observed a handful of times. This chain uses TRBV6-1 with TRBJ2-7; 7 bases match TRBD1. The CDR3 sequence is 13 residues long. Germline CDR1 MNHNS, CDR2 SASEGT. J gave up 5 bases and V 1 base, and 2 bases lay outside the gene matches. The DNA of the CDR3 is TGTGCCAGCAGTGAAGTTGACAGGGACGAGCAGTACTTC. Protein product: CASSEVDRDEQYF.

This clone was seen a few times. The V call is TRBV7-2, the J call TRBJ2-3; 11 positions match TRBD2. Germline V gives CDR1 SGHTA, CDR2 FQGNSA. The CDR3 loop spans 14 amino acids. The ends lost 5 bases at V and 9 bases at J; junction bases unmatched: 7. The CDR3 region is CASSPLAGGDTQYF. DNA for the CDR3: TGTGCCAGCAGCCCCCTAGCGGGAGGAGACACGCAGTATTTT.

As DNA, the CDR3 is TGCGCCAGCAGCTTGGGCCAGGGAATAGCGGGAGGGCCTAGAATGGGCAATGAGCAGTTCTTC. Translated, it gives CASSLGQGIAGGPRMGNEQFF. This chain uses TRBV5-1 with TRBJ2-1; TRBD2 aligns across 11 bases. J gave up 6 bases and V 0 bases, and 20 bases lay outside the gene matches. CDR1 is SGHRS and CDR2 is YFSETQ in the germline V gene. CDR3 length: 21 amino acids.

This sequence joins TRBV5-1 and TRBJ2-1; 15 bases are shared with TRBD2. This CDR3 is built from 18 residues. Germline V gene sequence: CDR1 SGHRS, CDR2 YFSETQ. J was trimmed by 2 bases and V by 0 bases; bases with no gene match: 3. The CDR3 sequence is CASSLVGLAGGTYNEQFF. The DNA for the CDR3 is TGCGCCAGCAGCTTGGTGGGACTAGCGGGAGGAACCTACAATGAGCAGTTCTTC.

The genes are TRBV10-1 and TRBJ2-2, with TRBD2 matching over 8 bases. Per the germline V gene, CDR1 is WNHNN and CDR2 is SYGVQD (reference sequence). Trimming removed 2 bases from V and 6 bases from J; junction bases left unmatched: 8. CDR3 size: 16 residues. The CDR3 DNA sequence: TGCGCCAGCAGTGAGGGTGCAGCGGGAGTTTCCGGGGAGCTGTTTTTT. As protein: CASSEGAAGVSGELFF.

This clone was picked up one time. This chain uses TRBV18 with TRBJ1-5; 8 bases are shared with TRBD1. Germline CDR1 reads KGHSH; CDR2 reads LQKENI. J gave up 4 bases and V 3 bases, and 2 bases lay outside the gene matches. This CDR3 is built from 14 residues. CDR3 amino acids: CASSPTGENQPQHF. DNA of the CDR3: TGTGCCAGCTCACCGACAGGGGAGAATCAGCCCCAGCATTTT.

This chain uses TRBV5-1 with TRBJ1-6; perhaps TRBD1 as D (6 bases). V was cut by 3 bases and J by 6 bases, with 10 bases left in between. In germline, CDR1 is SGHRS, CDR2 YFSETQ. This CDR3 has 14 amino acids. CDR3 sequence (DNA): TGCGCCAGCAGCTCTCAGGACAGTAATTCACCCCTCCACTTT. Translated: CASSSQDSNSPLHF.

The rearrangement links TRBV5-4 to TRBJ1-5; D uncertain. CDR1 and CDR2 from the germline V gene are SGHNT and YYREEE (reference sequence). The CDR3 has 15 amino acids. The V end lost 2 bases, the J end lost 9 bases, and 18 bases lay between the germline ends. In DNA, the CDR3 is TGTGCCAGCAGCTTTGGCAGGAACCCCGCAGCGCCCCAGCATTTT. Translated: CASSFGRNPAAPQHF. Based on the CDR3 plus reference TRBV5-4 and TRBJ1-5, the full variable domain is ETGVTQSPTHLIKTRGQQVTLRCSSQSGHNTVSWYQQALGQGPQFIFQYYREEENGRGNFPPRFSGLQFPNYSSELNVNALELDDSALYLCASSFGRNPAAPQHFGDGTRLSIL.

V and J are TRBV10-3 and TRBJ2-7, with 10 bases fitting TRBD2. V shed 6 bases and J 2 bases; nucleotides not matched to a gene: 4. The length of the CDR3 is 14 residues. The germline gives CDR1 ENHRY, CDR2 SYGVKD. CDR3 region: CAISGTSETYEQYF. In DNA, the CDR3 is TGTGCCATCAGCGGGACTAGCGAGACCTACGAGCAGTACTTC.

The V call is TRBV30, the J call TRBJ2-1; 7 positions agree with TRBD2. The CDR3 totals 16 residues. With V trimmed by 3 bases and J by 6 bases, 14 bases remained unmatched. Germline loops: CDR1 GTSNPN, CDR2 SVGIG (reference sequence). In nucleotides, the CDR3 is TGTGCCTGGAGGTTGGCCGGGAAGCGGGACGGCAATGAGCAGTTCTTC. It yields the protein CAWRLAGKRDGNEQFF.

The J gene is TRBJ2-6, the V gene TRBV6-5; TRBD1 aligns across 7 bases. The CDR3 runs to 14 residues. Germline CDR1 and CDR2: MNHEY and SVGAGI. The V and J ends lost 8 bases and 9 bases, in that order; junction bases with no gene match: 10. CDR3 loop: CASLPRTGGNVLTF. CDR3 nucleotides: TGTGCCAGCCTCCCCCGGACAGGTGGCAACGTCCTGACTTTC.

With respect to this clone: Additional DNA sequences in this sample encode the identical CDR3. The chain recombines TRBV15 with TRBJ2-7; 8 nucleotides match TRBD1. The CDR3 spans 14 residues. Germline V lookup: CDR1 LNHNV, CDR2 YYDKDF (reference sequence). Trimming at V came to 3 bases and at J to 4 bases, leaving 5 bases not matched to a gene. CDR3 in DNA: TGTGCCACCAGCAGGGACAGGGTAGGTTACGAGCAGTACTTC. This gives the protein CATSRDRVGYEQYF.

The chain employs TRBV10-3 and TRBJ2-7; TRBD2 might be the D (5 bases). CDR1 and CDR2 (germline): ENHRY, SYGVKD. V was trimmed by 3 bases and J by 3 bases, leaving 12 bases between them. The CDR3 has 14 residues. The CDR3 protein is CAISERRAGYEQYF. In nucleotides, the CDR3 is TGTGCCATCAGTGAACGGCGGGCTGGCTACGAGCAGTACTTC.

The chain is built from TRBV18 and TRBJ2-1; 7 bases match TRBD2. V shed 2 bases, J shed 6 bases, and the junction held 13 bases outside the gene matches. Per the germline V gene, CDR1 is KGHSH and CDR2 is LQKENI. The CDR3 is 17 residues long. The CDR3 loop is CASSPVMTSKTLNEQFF. CDR3 sequence (DNA): TGTGCCAGCTCACCAGTCATGACTAGCAAGACCCTCAATGAGCAGTTCTTC.

This chain links TRBV3-1 (or the pseudogene TRBV3-2) with TRBJ2-2; a weak D match, TRBD2 (5 bases). Germline assignment: CDR1 LGHDT and CDR2 YNNKEL (reference sequence). The CDR3 consists of 14 residues. Trimming cost V 3 bases and J 2 bases, with 7 bases left between them. The CDR3 region has the DNA TGTGCCAGCAGCCAGGACTTTAACACCGGGGAGCTGTTTTTT. Protein product: CASSQDFNTGELFF.

This sequence joins TRBV24-1 and TRBJ2-5; 9 bases fit TRBD1. J gave up 5 bases and V 4 bases, and 16 bases lay outside the gene matches. The CDR3 contains 18 residues. Germline lookup yields CDR1 KGHDR and CDR2 SFDVKD. The CDR3 reads CATSDRQGGSGGPETQYF. The CDR3 nucleotides are TGTGCCACCAGTGACCGACAGGGGGGGAGTGGAGGGCCGGAGACCCAGTACTTC.